Reported below is one T cell receptor beta chain. These data originate in a study of response to subunit inactivated influenza vaccine. The CDR3 extends over 14 amino acids. Trimming stripped 2 bases from V and 2 bases from J, with 11 bases between. Germline lookup yields CDR1 SGHKS and CDR2 YYEKEE (reference sequence). MiXCR, applied by TCRdb to the RT-PCR reads, yields one record per CDR3 protein. The sample holds 860,000 or so distinct CDR3 sequences, roughly 20% seen once. The origin of this receptor is a man aged 45-65 years who received an inactivated influenza vaccine. This material consisted of PBMCs from blood, taken more than 4 days after vaccination. V is TRBV5-5 and J is TRBJ2-7; D gene uncertain. CDR3 nucleotide sequence: TGTGCCAGCAGCTTTCAGGTCCAGGCCTACGAGCAGTACTTC. It encodes CASSFQVQAYEQYF.